The entry that follows covers one T cell receptor (beta chain) sequence. This clone was seen more than once but under ten times. Which antigen it targets is not known. No base quality information exists; no much larger clone differs at one position. The sample comes from a study of T cells in localized non-small cell lung cancer (dated by TCRdb to the early 2020s). Regarding the research as a whole: T cell repertoires of about 230 early-stage NSCLC patients were analyzed, with tumors being compared against uninvolved tumor-adjacent lungs. The cohort consisted of approximately 240 treatment-naive NSCLC patients whose localized lung tumors had been resected. NSCLC patients had a mean age of around 66 years, and 120 to 150 were male and some 98 female.

At diagnosis, tumor, uninvolved tumor-adjacent lung and peripheral blood were collected and then preserved as a mix of FFPE and fresh-frozen material. For TCR repertoire profiling, the blood samples were analyzed as peripheral blood mononuclear cells. TCR beta CDR3 regions were sequenced from DNA using the immunoSEQ Assay. Processing in the source paper ran as follows. To compute T cell density, TCR beta template counts were normalized to usable DNA, which was estimated by amplifying housekeeping genes. Richness was estimated with the preseqR package, extrapolating to 400,000 templates for PBMC samples and 120,000 templates for tissue samples. Clonality was taken to be one minus Pielou's evenness. To identify tissue-enriched TCRs, differential abundance testing was run on productive amino-acid clonotypes with a minimum total count of 5 and an alpha of 0.1. Repertoire overlap between compartments was quantified with the Jaccard Index and Morisita Overlap Index. GLIPH grouped TCR beta CDR3s together with public tetramer-defined viral CDR3s, and a viral motif had to include at least three viral sequences and also show V-gene enrichment. This is the immuneACCESS table as TCRdb keeps it, with only in-frame sequences that have V and J called. A part of the clones is gone; compared with another copy, unresolved V genes explain less than half, and the rest is unexplained. Clone size and V and J calls were adopted from that table, with D and trimming inferred from the DNA. The sample table holds 70,000 to 75,000 clones, of which 70% to 85% were seen once. 1% to 1.5% of the sample is held by the ten biggest clonotypes.

Study-wide findings and limitations: Higher T cell density in blood was associated with longer overall survival, whereas higher clonality in adjacent lung was associated with shorter survival. Because multi-region tumor sequencing was not done, intratumor heterogeneity could not be ruled out. Because the study design was exploratory, TCR variables were selected using unadjusted p-values without false-discovery rate correction. Of the top 100 tumor clones, a median of roughly 56 were detected in paired uninvolved adjacent lung; over 25 were also among that lung's top 100. Uninvolved tumor-adjacent lung showed the highest T cell clonality, higher than tumor, which suggests more focused antigenic responses in the uninvolved tumor-adjacent lung.

V loses 0 bases at its end and J loses 4 bases; junction bases beyond the gene matches: 8. Its CDR3 holds 16 amino acids, cysteine through phenylalanine. Only CDR3 DNA is held: 48 bases, read in frame from base 1. CDR1 and CDR2 were assigned from the germline V gene as SGHDT and YYEEEE. The V gene is TRBV5-6 and the J gene is TRBJ1-1; TRBD1 aligns with 8 central bases. The TCR sequence derives from a female donor aged 60 or older with stage I lung adenocarcinoma. Source: peripheral blood, taken before any cancer treatment. The DNA sequence is given as TGTGCCAGCAGCTTGGCCGCAGGGGGCGGTATCACTGAAGCTTTCTTT. Translated, this is CASSLAAGGGITEAFF.